The 14 T cell receptor beta chains presented below share a single source sample, sequenced in a study of cytomegalovirus exposure and HLA in healthy donors. PCR used 60 Vbeta primers and 13 Jbeta primers. Assay used: immunoSEQ multiplex PCR; TCRdb lists only in-frame clones, some missing. The sample shows approximately 160,000 clones, around 68% of them seen only once. The sequenced sample was PBMCs. These receptors all come from a woman in her 40s in good health and CMV-seropositive.

This clone was seen only once. The chain joins TRBV4-3 to TRBJ1-1; weak D call: TRBD1 (6 bases). The CDR3 has 15 amino acids. The V end was cut by 0 bases, the J end by 2 bases, with 10 bases between. Looked up from germline, CDR1 is LGHNA and CDR2 is YSLEER. The CDR3 spells CASSQEGAANTEAFF. The CDR3 DNA follows: TGCGCCAGCAGCCAAGAGGGGGCAGCCAACACTGAAGCTTTCTTT.

The genes are TRBV4-3 and TRBJ2-3, with a tentative D call TRBD2 (6 bases). CDR1 and CDR2 from the germline V gene are LGHNA and YSLEER. CDR3 length equals 16 residues. Trimming shortened V by 0 bases and J by 0 bases, and 10 bases separated the two germline ends. The CDR3 here is CASSQDAGPSTDTQYF. For the CDR3, the DNA is TGCGCCAGCAGCCAAGACGCGGGGCCTAGCACAGATACGCAGTATTTT.

V and J are TRBV7-8 and TRBJ2-1, with 9 nucleotides matching TRBD2. Germline lookup yields CDR1 SGHVS and CDR2 FQNEAQ. After removal of 1 base from V and 7 bases from J, the junction contained 8 bases not matched to a gene. This CDR3 has 16 amino acids. The CDR3, as DNA: TGTGCCAGCAGCTTAGGCCTAGCGGGGACAGCTAATGAGCAGTTCTTC. This translates into CASSLGLAGTANEQFF. The entire variable domain, with the rest obtained from reference TRBV7-8 and TRBJ2-1, is as follows: GAGVSQSPRYKVAKRGQDVALRCDPISGHVSLFWYQQALGQGPEFLTYFQNEAQLDKSGLPSDRFFAERPEGSVSTLKIQRTQQEDSAVYLCASSLGLAGTANEQFFGPGTRLTVL.

This clone was recorded a few times. This chain connects TRBV7-2 to TRBJ2-2; 11 nucleotides line up with TRBD2. The trim removed 5 bases at V and 4 bases at J, leaving 6 bases unmatched. CDR3 length: 16 amino acids. Germline V gene data show CDR1 as SGHTA and CDR2 as FQGNSA. The CDR3 bases are TGTGCCAGCAGCCAGAGACTAGCGGGACCCACCGGGGAGCTGTTTTTT. Translating gives CASSQRLAGPTGELFF.

This clone came up a few times. The chain couples TRBV19 to TRBJ2-6; D perhaps matches TRBD2 (6 bases). This CDR3 has 14 residues. CDR1 and CDR2 (germline): LNHDA, SQIVND (reference sequence). V gave up 4 bases and J gave up 2 bases, with 6 bases separating them. The CDR3 DNA reads as TGTGCCAGTAGTAGGGGGGCTGGGGCCAACGTCCTGACTTTC. The encoded protein is CASSRGAGANVLTF.

The rearrangement uses TRBV15 and TRBJ2-3, with a tentative D call TRBD1 (5 bases). Trimming stripped 7 bases from V and 2 bases from J, with 13 bases between. CDR3 size: 14 residues. CDR1 is LNHNV and CDR2 is YYDKDF in the germline V gene (reference sequence). CDR3 sequence reads: CATKNQGPTDTQYF. Here the CDR3 DNA reads TGTGCCACCAAGAATCAGGGCCCCACAGATACGCAGTATTTT.

The rearrangement uses TRBV7-3 and TRBJ1-2, with D perhaps TRBD1 (5 bases). Germline V gene data show CDR1 as SGHTA and CDR2 as FQGTGA. Trimming removed 6 bases from V and 1 base from J, with 18 bases in between. CDR3 length equals 16 residues. CDR3 in amino acids: CASSPRVRPINYGYTF. Here the CDR3 DNA reads TGTGCCAGCAGTCCCAGGGTTCGCCCTATTAACTATGGCTACACCTTC.

The V call is TRBV29-1, the J call TRBJ1-4, with D perhaps matching TRBD1 (5 bases). In germline, CDR1 is SQVTM, CDR2 ANQGSEA. V was trimmed by 2 bases and J by 3 bases, leaving 13 bases between them. This CDR3 has 15 residues. CDR3 region: CSVEKSGGANEKLFF. The CDR3 DNA reads as TGCAGCGTTGAAAAATCCGGGGGTGCTAATGAAAAACTGTTTTTT. The full variable domain, in which reference TRBV29-1 and TRBJ1-4 provide the parts outside the CDR3, is SAVISQKPSRDICQRGTSLTIQCQVDSQVTMMFWYRQQPGQSLTLIATANQGSEATYESGFVIDKFPISRPNLTFSTLTVSNMSPEDSSIYLCSVEKSGGANEKLFFGSGTQLSVL.

This chain links TRBV4-2 with TRBJ1-3; no reliable D call. The CDR3 runs to 15 residues. Trimming took off 0 bases at V and 3 bases at J, with 9 bases between the two ends. CDR1 and CDR2 (germline): LGHNA, YNFKEQ. CDR3: CASSQDRFDGNTIYF. Written as DNA, the CDR3 is TGTGCCAGCAGCCAAGACAGGTTTGATGGAAACACCATATATTTT.

V is TRBV4-1 and J is TRBJ2-2, with a weak D call TRBD1 (5 bases). The CDR3 has 15 residues. The germline V gene has CDR1 MGHRA and CDR2 YSYEKL. With 1 base removed from V and 8 bases from J, the gap between germline ends came to 14 bases. DNA for the CDR3: TGCGCCAGCAGCCAAGGGCAGGGCTCCTGGGGGGAGCTGTTTTTT. Translating it yields CASSQGQGSWGELFF.

The J gene is TRBJ2-1, the V gene TRBV7-8, with D possibly matching TRBD2 (6 bases). V lost 5 bases and J lost 0, with 17 bases in between. Germline lookup yields CDR1 SGHVS and CDR2 FQNEAQ. CDR3 length: 17 residues. CDR3 in DNA: TGTGCCAGCAGCAGCTACAGCGACGGGAGCTCCTACAATGAGCAGTTCTTC. Its translation is CASSSYSDGSSYNEQFF. The full variable domain, completed using reference TRBV7-8 and TRBJ2-1, is GAGVSQSPRYKVAKRGQDVALRCDPISGHVSLFWYQQALGQGPEFLTYFQNEAQLDKSGLPSDRFFAERPEGSVSTLKIQRTQQEDSAVYLCASSSYSDGSSYNEQFFGPGTRLTVL.

Comment on this clone: Other DNA variants within this sample encode the same CDR3. The chain has TRBV9 and TRBJ1-1, with D unclear. Germline assignment: CDR1 SGDLS and CDR2 YYNGEE. Trimming took off 2 bases at V and 1 base at J, with 6 bases between the two ends. This CDR3 region has 13 residues. This CDR3 reads CASSVRGNTEAFF. The CDR3 DNA follows: TGTGCCAGCAGCGTCCGCGGGAACACTGAAGCTTTCTTT.

The rearrangement uses TRBV5-4 and TRBJ2-7; TRBD2 matches at 9 bases. The CDR3 consists of 14 residues. V shed 4 bases, J shed 3 bases, and the junction held 5 bases outside the gene matches. The germline V gene encodes CDR1 SGHNT and CDR2 YYREEE (reference sequence). The CDR3 loop reads CASSPSGGHYEQYF. Here the CDR3 DNA reads TGTGCCAGCAGCCCGAGCGGGGGGCACTACGAGCAGTACTTC.

This chain connects TRBV18 to TRBJ1-4; no firm D call. CDR1 KGHSH and CDR2 LQKENI come from the germline V gene. V was shortened by 3 bases and J by 0 bases, with 8 bases between the two germline ends. The CDR3 consists of 15 residues. CDR3 nucleotide sequence: TGTGCCAGCTCACCGTTGGCTGCAACTAATGAAAAACTGTTTTTT. Protein product: CASSPLAATNEKLFF. The full variable domain, rest sourced from reference TRBV18 and TRBJ1-4, is NAGVMQNPRHLVRRRGQEARLRCSPMKGHSHVYWYRQLPEEGLKFMVYLQKENIIDESGMPKERFSAEFPKEGPSILRIQQVVRGDSAAYFCASSPLAATNEKLFFGSGTQLSVL.